Following are 9 T cell receptor beta chains from one sample sequenced in a study of blood T cell repertoires in COVID-19. Measured with immunoSEQ multiplex PCR; TCRdb has only the in-frame clones, and not every one. The sample yields roughly 150,000 clones, approximately 80% seen once. The source material was peripheral blood. The source of these receptors is a woman aged 80 or over with acute or convalescent COVID-19.

In its sample, this clone was seen once. V and J are TRBV6-1 and TRBJ1-6; tentative D call: TRBD1 (5 bases). The CDR3 extends over 15 amino acids. Per germline, CDR1 MNHNS and CDR2 SASEGT. V shed 0 bases and J shed 9 bases, with 12 bases lying between them. The CDR3 reads CASSEARPGISPLHF. Written as DNA, the CDR3 is TGTGCCAGCAGTGAAGCGAGGCCAGGGATTTCACCCCTCCACTTT.

This chain connects TRBV19 to TRBJ1-1, with 10 bases that match TRBD1. CDR3 length: 17 amino acids. The germline CDR1 and CDR2 sequences are LNHDA and SQIVND (reference sequence). The trim removed 2 bases at V and 1 base at J, leaving 7 bases unmatched. As DNA, the CDR3 is TGTGCCAGTAGTATAACCGACAGGGGGCGGAAGAACACTGAAGCTTTCTTT. This sequence encodes CASSITDRGRKNTEAFF. The full variable domain, its missing parts supplied by reference TRBV19 and TRBJ1-1, is DGGITQSPKYLFRKEGQNVTLSCEQNLNHDAMYWYRQDPGQGLRLIYYSQIVNDFQKGDIAEGYSVSREKKESFPLTVTSAQKNPTAFYLCASSITDRGRKNTEAFFGQGTRLTVV.

The chain is built from TRBV30 and TRBJ1-3; D uncertain. Germline V gene lookup returns CDR1 GTSNPN and CDR2 SVGIG (reference sequence). This CDR3 comprises 16 residues. Trimming cost V 4 bases and J 0 bases, with 16 bases left between them. In DNA form, the CDR3 reads TGTGCCTGGACAGGAAGATCTCAGCACTCTGGAAACACCATATATTTT. It specifies CAWTGRSQHSGNTIYF.

The rearrangement uses TRBV15 and TRBJ1-4; D is unresolved. The CDR3 has 12 amino acids. The V end lost 1 base, the J end lost 8 bases, and 5 bases lay between the germline ends. Per the germline V gene, CDR1 is LNHNV and CDR2 is YYDKDF (reference sequence). Written as DNA, the CDR3 is TGTGCCACCAGCAGAGGGCGGGAAAAACTGTTTTTT. Its translation is CATSRGREKLFF. The full variable domain, in which reference TRBV15 and TRBJ1-4 provide the parts outside the CDR3, is DAMVIQNPRYQVTQFGKPVTLSCSQTLNHNVMYWYQQKSSQAPKLLFHYYDKDFNNEADTPDNFQSRRPNTSFCFLDIRSPGLGDTAMYLCATSRGREKLFFGSGTQLSVL.

This chain links TRBV19 with TRBJ1-5, with 7 bases fitting TRBD1. Germline loops: CDR1 LNHDA, CDR2 SQIVND (reference sequence). Germline trimming cut 1 base from V and 2 bases from J; bases unmatched to any gene: 14. The CDR3 sequence is 19 residues long. CDR3 sequence reads: CASSIGPRSGQVGNQPQHF. The CDR3 nucleotides read TGTGCCAGTAGTATAGGCCCCCGAAGCGGACAGGTCGGCAATCAGCCCCAGCATTTT.

The table lists this clone with a count of one. The chain couples TRBV29-1 to TRBJ1-4; a possible D gene is TRBD1 (5 bases). This CDR3 region has 12 residues. Per the germline V gene, CDR1 is SQVTM and CDR2 is ANQGSEA. Deletions cut 7 bases from V and 1 base from J, with 7 bases between. CDR3 sequence (DNA): TGCAGCGCCGGACAAACTAATGAAAAACTGTTTTTT. Residues: CSAGQTNEKLFF.

The CDR3 region has the DNA TGTGCCAGCAGTTACTCAGAGGGGGTTAATGAAAAACTGTTTTTT. Amino acids: CASSYSEGVNEKLFF. V usage is TRBV6-5 and J usage is TRBJ1-4; a weak D match, TRBD1 (6 bases). This CDR3 is built from 15 residues. The V gene's germline CDR1 is MNHEY and CDR2 SVGAGI. The germline V and J ends were trimmed by 0 bases and 4 bases, with 9 bases remaining between them.

The chain recombines TRBV6-5 with TRBJ1-4, with 9 bases identical to TRBD1. This CDR3 region has 14 residues. After removal of 6 bases from V and 8 bases from J, the junction contained 7 bases not matched to a gene. Germline V gene sequence: CDR1 MNHEY, CDR2 SVGAGI. The CDR3 DNA reads TGTGCCAGCAGGACAGGGGGAACCTTAGAAAAACTGTTTTTT. The encoded protein is CASRTGGTLEKLFF.

The chain recombines TRBV18 with TRBJ1-5; 10 nucleotides line up with TRBD1. There are 17 residues in the CDR3. Trimming at V came to 3 bases and at J to 4 bases, leaving 9 bases not matched to a gene. Germline loops: CDR1 KGHSH, CDR2 LQKENI. The CDR3 loop is CASSPQGPGQGNQPQHF. DNA for the CDR3: TGTGCCAGCTCACCTCAAGGCCCGGGACAGGGGAATCAGCCCCAGCATTTT.